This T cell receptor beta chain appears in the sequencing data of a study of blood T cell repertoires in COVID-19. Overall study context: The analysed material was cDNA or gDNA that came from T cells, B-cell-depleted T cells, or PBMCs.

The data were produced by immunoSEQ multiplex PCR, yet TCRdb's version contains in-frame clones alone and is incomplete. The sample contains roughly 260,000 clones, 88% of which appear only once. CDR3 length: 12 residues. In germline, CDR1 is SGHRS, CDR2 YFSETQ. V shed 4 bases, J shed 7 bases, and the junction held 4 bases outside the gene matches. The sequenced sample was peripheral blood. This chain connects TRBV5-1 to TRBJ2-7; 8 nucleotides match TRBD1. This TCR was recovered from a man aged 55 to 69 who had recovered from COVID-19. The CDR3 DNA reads TGCGCCAGCAGCACCGGACAGGGAGAGCAGTACTTC. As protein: CASSTGQGEQYF.